These 8 T cell receptor beta chains were all obtained from the same sample, sequenced in a study of control samples from healthy donors and cancer patients. Libraries were prepared by immunoSEQ multiplex PCR; TCRdb keeps only in-frame clonotypes and omits some of them. Among 150,000 or so clones listed, approximately 86% were seen once. Sequencing was done on a sample of blood. These receptor sequences come from a man aged 18-30 years in good health.

This rearrangement joins TRBV6-2 or TRBV6-3 to TRBJ2-1; no clear D gene. Trimming cost V 5 bases and J 5 bases, with 10 bases left between them. CDR1 is MNHEY, CDR2 SVGEGT, per germline. There are 13 residues in the CDR3. The CDR3 here is CASSQRAHNEQFF. CDR3 bases: TGTGCCAGCAGTCAAAGGGCCCACAATGAGCAGTTCTTC.

V usage is TRBV7-2 and J usage is TRBJ1-2; D gene uncertain. The CDR3 contains 14 residues. Germline V gene data show CDR1 as SGHTA and CDR2 as FQGNSA. The ends were cut back, 5 bases at V and 2 bases at J, with 12 bases in the middle. The CDR3 protein is CASSPDYSNYGYTF. The CDR3, as DNA: TGTGCCAGCAGCCCGGACTACTCCAACTATGGCTACACCTTC.

CDR3 DNA sequence: TGTGCCACCCGGGCCGGGGGGCGTACCGGGGAGCTGTTTTTT. Its translation is CATRAGGRTGELFF. This rearrangement joins TRBV6-6 to TRBJ2-2; weak D call: TRBD2 (7 bases). V was trimmed by 10 bases and J by 5 bases, leaving 17 bases between them. CDR3 length: 14 amino acids. Germline V gives CDR1 MNHNY, CDR2 SVGAGI (reference sequence).

This sequence joins TRBV27 and TRBJ2-6; TRBD1 aligns across 8 bases. Looked up from germline, CDR1 is MNHEY and CDR2 is SMNVEV (reference sequence). Unmatched junction bases numbered 8, after V lost 4 bases and J lost 0 bases. The CDR3 contains 18 residues. The CDR3 reads CASSYSGTGSSGANVLTF. The CDR3 bases are TGTGCCAGCAGTTACTCGGGGACAGGAAGCTCTGGGGCCAACGTCCTGACTTTC.

The CDR3 region has the DNA TGTGCCAGCAGTGAATGGGACGGTAGCAATCAGCCCCAGCATTTT. Encoded protein: CASSEWDGSNQPQHF. This chain connects TRBV6-1 to TRBJ1-5; tentative D call: TRBD1 (5 bases). The V end was cut by 2 bases, the J end by 0 bases, with 8 bases between. Germline-derived CDR1 and CDR2 are MNHNS and SASEGT. This CDR3 has 15 amino acids.

The J gene is TRBJ1-5, the V gene TRBV19; D remains ambiguous. V lost 4 bases to trimming and J lost 0 bases, with 13 bases between them. CDR1 and CDR2 from the germline V gene are LNHDA and SQIVND (reference sequence). The CDR3 runs 16 residues. This CDR3 reads CASSNPSVYSNQPQHF. The CDR3, as DNA: TGTGCCAGTAGTAACCCCTCAGTCTATAGCAATCAGCCCCAGCATTTT.

The chain uses TRBV13 and TRBJ2-1; the D call may be TRBD1 or TRBD2 (6 bases each). Trimming removed 4 bases at V and 2 bases at J, with 12 bases between. The germline gives CDR1 PRHDT, CDR2 FYEKMQ (reference sequence). The CDR3 loop spans 15 amino acids. The CDR3 sequence is CASSSEGGTYNEQFF. The CDR3 DNA reads as TGTGCCAGCAGCTCCGAGGGGGGCACCTACAATGAGCAGTTCTTC. The whole variable domain, remainder taken from reference TRBV13 and TRBJ2-1, is AAGVIQSPRHLIKEKRETATLKCYPIPRHDTVYWYQQGPGQDPQFLISFYEKMQSDKGSIPDRFSAQQFSDYHSELNMSSLELGDSALYFCASSSEGGTYNEQFFGPGTRLTVL.

For the CDR3, the DNA is TGCGCCAGCAGCCGGGACCCCAATCAGCCCCAGCATTTT. Translation: CASSRDPNQPQHF. The chain uses TRBV5-1 and TRBJ1-5; perhaps TRBD1 as D (5 bases). Germline CDR1 reads SGHRS; CDR2 reads YFSETQ. The CDR3 has 13 amino acids. Deletions cut 4 bases from V and 3 bases from J, with 8 bases between.